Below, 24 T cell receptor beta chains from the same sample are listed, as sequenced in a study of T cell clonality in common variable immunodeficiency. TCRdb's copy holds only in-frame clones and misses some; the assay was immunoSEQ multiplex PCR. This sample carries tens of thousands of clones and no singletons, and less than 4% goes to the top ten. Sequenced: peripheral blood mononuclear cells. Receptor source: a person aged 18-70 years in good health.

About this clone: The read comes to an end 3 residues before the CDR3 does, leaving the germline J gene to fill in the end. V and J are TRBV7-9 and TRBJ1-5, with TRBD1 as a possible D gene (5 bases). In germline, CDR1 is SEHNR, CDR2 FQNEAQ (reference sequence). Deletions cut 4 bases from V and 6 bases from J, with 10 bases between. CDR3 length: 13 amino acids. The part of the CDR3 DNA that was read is TGTGCCAGCAGCTCTGACAGAAGTCAGCCC. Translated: CASSSDRSQP. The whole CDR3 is CASSSDRSQPQHF.

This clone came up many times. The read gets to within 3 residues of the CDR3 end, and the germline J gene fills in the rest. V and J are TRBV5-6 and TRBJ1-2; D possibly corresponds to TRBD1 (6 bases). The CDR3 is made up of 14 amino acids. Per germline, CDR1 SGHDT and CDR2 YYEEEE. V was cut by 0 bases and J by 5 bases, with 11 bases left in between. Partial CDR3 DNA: TGTGCCAGCAGCTTGGCTGGACAGCAATATGGC. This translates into CASSLAGQQYG. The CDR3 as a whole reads CASSLAGQQYGYTF. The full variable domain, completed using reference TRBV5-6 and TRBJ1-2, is DAGVTQSPTHLIKTRGQQVTLRCSPKSGHDTVSWYQQALGQGPQFIFQYYEEEERQRGNFPDRFSGHQFPNYSSELNVNALLLGDSALYLCASSLAGQQYGYTFGSGTRLTVV.

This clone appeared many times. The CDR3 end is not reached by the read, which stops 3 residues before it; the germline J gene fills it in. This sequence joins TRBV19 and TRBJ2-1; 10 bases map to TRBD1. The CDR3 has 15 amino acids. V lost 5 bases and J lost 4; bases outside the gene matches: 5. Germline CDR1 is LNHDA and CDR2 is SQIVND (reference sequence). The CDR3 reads CASSPRTGGYNEQFF. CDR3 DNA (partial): TGTGCCAGTAGTCCCCGGACAGGGGGGTACAATGAG.

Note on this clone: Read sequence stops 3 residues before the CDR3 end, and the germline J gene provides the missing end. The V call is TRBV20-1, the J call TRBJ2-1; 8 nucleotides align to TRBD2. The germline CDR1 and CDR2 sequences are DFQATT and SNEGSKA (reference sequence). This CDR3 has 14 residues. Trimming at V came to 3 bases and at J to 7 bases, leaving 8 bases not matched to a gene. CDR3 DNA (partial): TGCAGTGCTAGTCTTGGACTAGCTCTAAATGAG. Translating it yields CSASLGLALNE. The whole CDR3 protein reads CSASLGLALNEQFF.

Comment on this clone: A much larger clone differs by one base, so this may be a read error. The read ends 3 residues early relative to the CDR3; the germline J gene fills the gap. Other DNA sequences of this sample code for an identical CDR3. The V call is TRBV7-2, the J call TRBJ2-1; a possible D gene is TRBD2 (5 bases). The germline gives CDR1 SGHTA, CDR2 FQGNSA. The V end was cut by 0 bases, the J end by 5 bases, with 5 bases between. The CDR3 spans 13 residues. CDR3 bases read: TGTGCCAGCAGCTTAGCGAGGGACAATGAG. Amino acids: CASSLARDNE. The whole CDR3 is CASSLARDNEQFF.

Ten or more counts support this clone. The CDR3 sequence: CASSLVSTDTQYF. CDR3 bases read: TGTGCCAGCAGCTTAGTAAGCACAGATACG. J is TRBJ2-3 and V is TRBV7-2; D unclear. With the read ending 3 residues before the CDR3 end, the germline J gene is used to fill in that end. CDR3 length: 13 amino acids. The V end was cut by 1 base, the J end by 0 bases, with 2 bases between. Germline V gene lookup returns CDR1 SGHTA and CDR2 FQGNSA.

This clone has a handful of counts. The CDR3 protein is CAWSRTVTEAFF. CDR3 DNA, as far as it was read: TGTGCCTGGAGTCGGACAGTCACTGAA. V gene TRBV30 combines with J gene TRBJ1-1; a possible D gene is TRBD1 (6 bases). The observed sequence ends 3 residues before the CDR3 terminus, with the missing tail filled in from the germline J gene. There are 12 residues in the CDR3. Trimming left V 2 bases short and J 4 bases short, with 8 bases between. CDR1 GTSNPN and CDR2 SVGIG come from the germline V gene (reference sequence).

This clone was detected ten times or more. The part of the CDR3 DNA that was read is TGTGCCAGCAGCTTAGTGTCAGGGGGAAACACTGAA. Its translation is CASSLVSGGNTE. In full, the CDR3 is CASSLVSGGNTEAFF. The chain recombines TRBV7-9 with TRBJ1-1, with TRBD1 matching 7 bases. The read ends 3 residues early relative to the CDR3; the germline J gene fills the gap. V gave up 1 base and J gave up 2 bases; unmatched junction bases: 4. The CDR3 length is 15 residues. Looked up from germline, CDR1 is SEHNR and CDR2 is FQNEAQ (reference sequence).

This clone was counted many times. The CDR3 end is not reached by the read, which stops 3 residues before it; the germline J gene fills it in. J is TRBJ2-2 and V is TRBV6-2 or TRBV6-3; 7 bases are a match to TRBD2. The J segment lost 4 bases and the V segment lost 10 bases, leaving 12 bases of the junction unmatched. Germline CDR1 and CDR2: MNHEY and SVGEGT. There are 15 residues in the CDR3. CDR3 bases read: TGTGCCACGAAGTACCGGGGGGTAGGCACCGGGGAG. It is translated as CATKYRGVGTGE. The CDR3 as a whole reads CATKYRGVGTGELFF.

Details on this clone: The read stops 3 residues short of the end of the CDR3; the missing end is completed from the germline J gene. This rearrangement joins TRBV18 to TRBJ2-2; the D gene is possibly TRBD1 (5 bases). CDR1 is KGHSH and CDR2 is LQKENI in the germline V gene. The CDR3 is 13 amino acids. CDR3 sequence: CASSPRRGEKLFF. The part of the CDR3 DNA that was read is TGTGCCAGCTCACCGCGAAGGGGTGAAAAG.

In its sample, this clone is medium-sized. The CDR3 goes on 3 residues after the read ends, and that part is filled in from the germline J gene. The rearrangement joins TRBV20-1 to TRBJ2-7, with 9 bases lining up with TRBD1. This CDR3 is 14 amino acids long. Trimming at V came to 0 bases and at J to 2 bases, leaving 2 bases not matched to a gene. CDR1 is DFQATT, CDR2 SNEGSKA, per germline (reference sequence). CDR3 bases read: TGCAGTGCTAGAGAAGGACAGGGGACCTACGAG. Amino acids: CSAREGQGTYE. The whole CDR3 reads CSAREGQGTYEQYF.

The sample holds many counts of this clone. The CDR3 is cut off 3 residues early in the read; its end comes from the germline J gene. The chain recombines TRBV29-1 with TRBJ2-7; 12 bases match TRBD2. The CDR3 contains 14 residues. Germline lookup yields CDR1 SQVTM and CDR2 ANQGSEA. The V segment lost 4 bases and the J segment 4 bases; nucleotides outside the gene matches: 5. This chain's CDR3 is CSVGGTSGRYEQYF. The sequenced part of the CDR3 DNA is TGCAGCGTTGGGGGAACTAGCGGGAGGTACGAG.

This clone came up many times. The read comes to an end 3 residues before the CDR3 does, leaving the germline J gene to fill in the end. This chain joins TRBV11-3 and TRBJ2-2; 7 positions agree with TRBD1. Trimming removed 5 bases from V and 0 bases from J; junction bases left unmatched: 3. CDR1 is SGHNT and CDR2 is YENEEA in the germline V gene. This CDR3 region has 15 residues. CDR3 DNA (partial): TGTGCCAGCAGCGCTACAGGGGCGAACACCGGGGAG. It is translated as CASSATGANTGE. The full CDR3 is CASSATGANTGELFF.

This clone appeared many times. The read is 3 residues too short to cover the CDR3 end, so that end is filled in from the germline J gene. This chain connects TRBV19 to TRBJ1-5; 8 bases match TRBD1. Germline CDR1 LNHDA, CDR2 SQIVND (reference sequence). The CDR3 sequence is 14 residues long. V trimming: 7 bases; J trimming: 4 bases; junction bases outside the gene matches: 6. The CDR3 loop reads CASTRTGINQPQHF. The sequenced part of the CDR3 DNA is TGTGCCAGTACCCGGACAGGGATAAATCAGCCC. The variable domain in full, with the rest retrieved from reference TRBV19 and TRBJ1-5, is DGGITQSPKYLFRKEGQNVTLSCEQNLNHDAMYWYRQDPGQGLRLIYYSQIVNDFQKGDIAEGYSVSREKKESFPLTVTSAQKNPTAFYLCASTRTGINQPQHFGDGTRLSIL.

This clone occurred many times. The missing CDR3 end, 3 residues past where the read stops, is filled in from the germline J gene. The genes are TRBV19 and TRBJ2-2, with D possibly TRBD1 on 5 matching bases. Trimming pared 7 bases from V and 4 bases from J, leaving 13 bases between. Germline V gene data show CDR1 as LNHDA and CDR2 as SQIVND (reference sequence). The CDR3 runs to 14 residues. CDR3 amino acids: CASIGQLGTGELFF. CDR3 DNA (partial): TGTGCCAGTATTGGACAATTGGGCACCGGGGAG.

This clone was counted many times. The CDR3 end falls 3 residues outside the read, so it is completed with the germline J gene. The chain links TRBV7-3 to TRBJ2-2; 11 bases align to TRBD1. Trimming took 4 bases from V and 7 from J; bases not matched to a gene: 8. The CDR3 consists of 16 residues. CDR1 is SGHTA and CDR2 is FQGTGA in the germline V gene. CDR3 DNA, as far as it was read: TGTGCCAGCAGCTCTAGGACAGGGGGCGGGAACGGGGAG. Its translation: CASSSRTGGGNGE. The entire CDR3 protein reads CASSSRTGGGNGELFF.

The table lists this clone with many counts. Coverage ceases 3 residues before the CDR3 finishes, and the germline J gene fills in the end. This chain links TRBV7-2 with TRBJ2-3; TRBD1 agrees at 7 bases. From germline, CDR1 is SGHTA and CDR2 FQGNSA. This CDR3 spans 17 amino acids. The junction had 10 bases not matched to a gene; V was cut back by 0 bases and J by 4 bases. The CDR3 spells CASSLAPDRSWADTQYF. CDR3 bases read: TGTGCCAGCAGCTTAGCCCCGGACAGGTCATGGGCAGATACG. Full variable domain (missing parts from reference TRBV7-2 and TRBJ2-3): GAGVSQSPSNKVTEKGKDVELRCDPISGHTALYWYRQSLGQGLEFLIYFQGNSAPDKSGLPSDRFSAERTGGSVSTLTIQRTQQEDSAVYLCASSLAPDRSWADTQYFGPGTRLTVL.

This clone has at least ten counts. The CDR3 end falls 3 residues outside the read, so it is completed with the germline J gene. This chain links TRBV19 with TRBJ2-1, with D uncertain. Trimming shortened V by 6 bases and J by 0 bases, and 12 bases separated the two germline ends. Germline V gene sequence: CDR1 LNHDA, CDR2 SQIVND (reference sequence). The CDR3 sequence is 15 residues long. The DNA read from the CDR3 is TGTGCCAGTAGGATATATCCTAGCTCCTACAATGAG. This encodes CASRIYPSSYNE. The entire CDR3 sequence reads CASRIYPSSYNEQFF.

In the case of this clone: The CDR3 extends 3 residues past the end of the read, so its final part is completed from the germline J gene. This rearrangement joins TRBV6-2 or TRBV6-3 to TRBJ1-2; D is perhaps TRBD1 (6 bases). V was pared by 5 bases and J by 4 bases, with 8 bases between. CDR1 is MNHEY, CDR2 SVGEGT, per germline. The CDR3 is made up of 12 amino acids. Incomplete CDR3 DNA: TGTGCCAGCAGTCTACAGGGCTATGGC. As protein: CASSLQGYG. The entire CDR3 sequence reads CASSLQGYGYTF.

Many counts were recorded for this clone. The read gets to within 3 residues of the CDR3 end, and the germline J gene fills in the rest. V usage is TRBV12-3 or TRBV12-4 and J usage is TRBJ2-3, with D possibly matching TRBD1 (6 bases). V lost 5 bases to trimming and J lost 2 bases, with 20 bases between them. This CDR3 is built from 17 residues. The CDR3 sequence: CASSGPVPGEFTDTQYF. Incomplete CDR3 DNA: TGTGCCAGCAGTGGTCCCGTGCCAGGGGAGTTCACAGATACG.

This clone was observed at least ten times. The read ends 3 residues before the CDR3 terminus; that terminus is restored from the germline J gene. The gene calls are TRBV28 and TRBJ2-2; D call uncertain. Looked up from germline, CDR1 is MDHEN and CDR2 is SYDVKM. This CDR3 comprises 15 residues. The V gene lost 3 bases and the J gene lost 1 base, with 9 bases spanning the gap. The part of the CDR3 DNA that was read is TGTGCCAGCAGTTTCCTATGGTTGAACACCGGGGAG. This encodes CASSFLWLNTGE. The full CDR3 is CASSFLWLNTGELFF.

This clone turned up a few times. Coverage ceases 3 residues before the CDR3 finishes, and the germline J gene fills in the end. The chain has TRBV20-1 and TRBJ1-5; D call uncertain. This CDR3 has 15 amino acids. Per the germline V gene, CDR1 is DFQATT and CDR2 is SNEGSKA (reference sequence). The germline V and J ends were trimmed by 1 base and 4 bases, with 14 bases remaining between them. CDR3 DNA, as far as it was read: TGCAGTGCTAGAGCCGATCCCCTCCAGAATCAGCCC. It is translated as CSARADPLQNQP. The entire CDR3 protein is CSARADPLQNQPQHF.

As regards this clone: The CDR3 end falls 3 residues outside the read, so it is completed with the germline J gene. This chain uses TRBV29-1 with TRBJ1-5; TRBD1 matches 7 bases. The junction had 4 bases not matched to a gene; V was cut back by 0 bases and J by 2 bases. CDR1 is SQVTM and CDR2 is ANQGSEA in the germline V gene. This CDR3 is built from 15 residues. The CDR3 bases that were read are TGCAGCGTTGAAGAGACAGGGTCGGGCAATCAGCCC. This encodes CSVEETGSGNQP. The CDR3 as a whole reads CSVEETGSGNQPQHF.

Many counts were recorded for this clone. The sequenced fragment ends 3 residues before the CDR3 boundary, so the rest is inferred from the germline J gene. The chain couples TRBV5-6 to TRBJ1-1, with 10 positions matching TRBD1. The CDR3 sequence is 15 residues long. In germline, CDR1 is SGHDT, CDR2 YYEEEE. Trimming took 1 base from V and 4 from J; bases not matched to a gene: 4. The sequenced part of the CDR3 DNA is TGTGCCAGCAGCTTGACGTGGACAGGGGGCACTGAA. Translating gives CASSLTWTGGTE. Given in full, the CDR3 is CASSLTWTGGTEAFF. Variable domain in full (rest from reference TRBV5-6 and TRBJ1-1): DAGVTQSPTHLIKTRGQQVTLRCSPKSGHDTVSWYQQALGQGPQFIFQYYEEEERQRGNFPDRFSGHQFPNYSSELNVNALLLGDSALYLCASSLTWTGGTEAFFGQGTRLTVV.